Following are 28 T cell receptor beta chains from one sample sequenced in a study of blood T cell repertoires in COVID-19. Only in-frame clones appear in the TCRdb table, and some are missing; sequencing was by immunoSEQ multiplex PCR. This sample has some 160,000 clones; around four fifths occur once, and the top ten carry about 6.1%. Source material: PBMCs or T cells enriched from blood (not recorded which). Receptor source: a woman between 40 and 55 years old who had recovered from COVID-19.

A single count supports this clone. V gene TRBV10-1 combines with J gene TRBJ2-7; the D gene is possibly TRBD1 (5 bases). CDR3 length: 16 amino acids. Germline assignment: CDR1 WNHNN and CDR2 SYGVQD (reference sequence). V was clipped by 2 bases and J by 2 bases, with 16 bases between them. In DNA form, the CDR3 reads TGCGCCAGCAGTGAGGACAGCTTGTTCGAGACCTACGAGCAGTACTTC. Translating it yields CASSEDSLFETYEQYF.

V is TRBV15 and J is TRBJ2-2; 8 nucleotides line up with TRBD1. This CDR3 comprises 15 residues. Germline assignment: CDR1 LNHNV and CDR2 YYDKDF (reference sequence). J lost 0 bases, V lost 7 bases, and 4 bases had no gene match. The CDR3 nucleotides are TGTGCCACCACCCAGGACAGGGCGAACACCGGGGAGCTGTTTTTT. Its translation: CATTQDRANTGELFF.

V gene TRBV24-1 combines with J gene TRBJ2-1; possible D gene TRBD1, 6 bases. The CDR3 consists of 14 residues. V gave up 6 bases and J gave up 7 bases, with 15 bases separating them. The V gene's germline CDR1 is KGHDR and CDR2 SFDVKD. The CDR3 DNA reads TGTGCCACCAGTCCGGGACAACGCACTAATGAGCAGTTCTTC. Its protein product is CATSPGQRTNEQFF.

This clone was observed a handful of times. It may be a read error: a sequence one base away is much more abundant. Other DNA sequences in the sample encode the same CDR3. The CDR3 loop is CASSPYNSPLHF. In nucleotides, the CDR3 is TGTGCCAGCAGCCCGTATAATTCACCCCTCCACTTT. The J gene is TRBJ1-6, the V gene TRBV7-2, with D unresolved. The V end lost 5 bases, the J end lost 4 bases, and 3 bases lay between the germline ends. This CDR3 region has 12 residues. CDR1 SGHTA and CDR2 FQGNSA come from the germline V gene.

The chain uses TRBV19 and TRBJ2-7; 11 bases match TRBD1. CDR1 and CDR2 (germline): LNHDA, SQIVND (reference sequence). CDR3 length equals 14 residues. With 3 bases clipped from V and 3 bases from J, the junction kept 1 base outside the gene matches. The CDR3 DNA reads as TGTGCCAGTAGTATTGGGACAGGGGGCTACGAGCAGTACTTC. As protein: CASSIGTGGYEQYF.

The V gene is TRBV7-8, the J gene TRBJ1-1; D possibly corresponds to TRBD1 (6 bases). V was shortened by 5 bases and J by 0 bases, with 13 bases between the two germline ends. The CDR3 sequence is 15 residues long. Germline V gene sequence: CDR1 SGHVS, CDR2 FQNEAQ. In nucleotides, the CDR3 is TGTGCCAGCAGCACACAGGGTCATTTGAACACTGAAGCTTTCTTT. This encodes CASSTQGHLNTEAFF.

V and J are TRBV9 and TRBJ2-6; D might be TRBD1 (6 bases). With 2 bases removed from V and 0 bases from J, the gap between germline ends came to 9 bases. The CDR3 contains 16 residues. Germline V CDR1 and CDR2: SGDLS, YYNGEE. CDR3: CASSVTGNSGANVLTF. The CDR3, as DNA: TGTGCCAGCAGCGTTACAGGGAACTCTGGGGCCAACGTCCTGACTTTC.

As to this clone: Other DNA sequences in the sample encode the same CDR3. The genes are TRBV27 and TRBJ2-1; the match to TRBD1 covers 7 bases. With V trimmed by 0 bases and J by 4 bases, 3 bases remained unmatched. This CDR3 is built from 15 residues. In germline, CDR1 is MNHEY, CDR2 SMNVEV (reference sequence). This CDR3 reads CASSLSRDSYNEQFF. As DNA, the CDR3 is TGTGCCAGCAGTTTATCCCGGGACAGTTACAATGAGCAGTTCTTC.

This sequence joins TRBV7-8 and TRBJ2-3; 15 nucleotides align to TRBD2. Trimming at V came to 5 bases and at J to 5 bases, leaving 11 bases not matched to a gene. The CDR3 sequence is 18 residues long. Germline lookup yields CDR1 SGHVS and CDR2 FQNEAQ. In nucleotides, the CDR3 is TGTGCCAGCAGCCGACCAATGGGGACTAGCGGGAGGCTAGATACGCAGTATTTT. It specifies CASSRPMGTSGRLDTQYF.

The chain joins TRBV18 to TRBJ2-3; 9 nucleotides line up with TRBD1. Per the germline V gene, CDR1 is KGHSH and CDR2 is LQKENI. The CDR3 length is 17 residues. With 6 bases clipped from V and 1 base from J, the junction kept 11 bases outside the gene matches. The CDR3 loop reads CASSETQGAGGTDTQYF. DNA of the CDR3: TGTGCCAGCTCGGAAACACAGGGGGCAGGGGGCACAGATACGCAGTATTTT.

This chain connects TRBV5-1 to TRBJ1-1; D remains ambiguous. This CDR3 has 16 amino acids. The germline V gene has CDR1 SGHRS and CDR2 YFSETQ. V was clipped by 0 bases and J by 0 bases, with 12 bases between them. Here the CDR3 reads CASSLGAGYMNTEAFF. Written as DNA, the CDR3 is TGCGCCAGCAGCTTGGGGGCAGGATACATGAACACTGAAGCTTTCTTT. Supplemented by reference TRBV5-1 and TRBJ1-1, the full variable domain reads KAGVTQTPRYLIKTRGQQVTLSCSPISGHRSVSWYQQTPGQGLQFLFEYFSETQRNKGNFPGRFSGRQFSNSRSEMNVSTLELGDSALYLCASSLGAGYMNTEAFFGQGTRLTVV.

The CDR3 sequence: CASSEVGTPIYEQYF. DNA for the CDR3: TGTGCCAGCAGTGAAGTCGGGACACCGATCTACGAGCAGTACTTC. The chain uses TRBV25-1 and TRBJ2-7, with D perhaps TRBD1 (6 bases). CDR3 length: 15 residues. V was pared by 2 bases and J by 3 bases, with 14 bases between. In germline, CDR1 is MGHDK, CDR2 SYGVNS.

This chain links TRBV19 with TRBJ2-2, with D perhaps matching TRBD1 (6 bases). CDR1 and CDR2 (germline): LNHDA, SQIVND (reference sequence). V was cut by 4 bases and J by 3 bases, with 15 bases left in between. CDR3 length: 16 amino acids. CDR3 amino acids: CASSRSQKGDTGELFF. The CDR3 DNA sequence: TGTGCCAGTAGTAGGTCGCAAAAGGGGGACACCGGGGAGCTGTTTTTT.

The gene calls are TRBV15 and TRBJ2-3, with 7 bases identical to TRBD1. The junction had 4 bases not matched to a gene; V was cut back by 4 bases and J by 3 bases. Germline V CDR1 and CDR2: LNHNV, YYDKDF (reference sequence). The CDR3 runs 14 residues. Here the CDR3 reads CATSTRQGTDTQYF. The CDR3 DNA sequence: TGTGCCACCAGCACCCGACAGGGAACAGATACGCAGTATTTT.

The chain combines TRBV19 with TRBJ1-5, with D maybe TRBD1 (5 bases). Germline V lookup: CDR1 LNHDA, CDR2 SQIVND (reference sequence). The CDR3 is 16 residues long. Trimming pared 7 bases from V and 3 bases from J, leaving 19 bases between. CDR3 sequence reads: CASTLRGGRHNQPQHF. The CDR3, as DNA: TGTGCCAGTACCCTAAGGGGAGGACGGCACAATCAGCCCCAGCATTTT.

This sequence joins TRBV9 and TRBJ2-1; D perhaps matches TRBD2 (6 bases). V lost 0 bases and J 4 bases, leaving 11 bases between the germline ends. CDR1 and CDR2 (germline): SGDLS, YYNGEE. This CDR3 contains 15 residues. The CDR3 loop is CASSVGTGVYNEQFF. DNA for the CDR3: TGTGCCAGCAGCGTAGGAACGGGAGTGTACAATGAGCAGTTCTTC.

This sequence joins TRBV5-8 and TRBJ1-2; possible D gene TRBD1, 6 bases. V was shortened by 3 bases and J by 2 bases, with 14 bases between the two germline ends. The CDR3 is 15 amino acids. CDR1 and CDR2 (germline): SGHTS, YDEGEE. This CDR3 is CASSYRDTMNYGYTF. The CDR3, as DNA: TGTGCCAGCAGCTATCGGGACACAATGAACTATGGCTACACCTTC.

The chain couples TRBV3-1 (or the pseudogene TRBV3-2) to TRBJ1-1; tentative D call: TRBD1 (6 bases). Trimming removed 4 bases at V and 2 bases at J, with 14 bases between. The CDR3 length is 15 residues. Germline loops: CDR1 LGHDT, CDR2 YNNKEL (reference sequence). The CDR3 region has the DNA TGTGCCAGCAGCCCCATGAGAGGGGGAAACACTGAAGCTTTCTTT. Translating it yields CASSPMRGGNTEAFF.

The CDR3, as DNA: TGTGCCAGCAGTCCCTATCGACTAGCGGGAGGGGATACGCAGTATTTT. Protein sequence: CASSPYRLAGGDTQYF. The V call is TRBV2, the J call TRBJ2-3, with TRBD2 identical over 14 bases. With 5 bases clipped from V and 6 bases from J, the junction kept 7 bases outside the gene matches. CDR1 is SNHLY and CDR2 is FYNNEI in the germline V gene. The CDR3 has 16 residues.

The rearrangement uses TRBV6-6 and TRBJ1-2; D remains ambiguous. Looked up from germline, CDR1 is MNHNY and CDR2 is SVGAGI (reference sequence). The V end was cut by 5 bases, the J end by 3 bases, with 25 bases between. The CDR3 spans 18 residues. The CDR3 nucleotides are TGTGCCAGCAGTCCCATTGGCCGCGCCTCTGGGAGGGACTATGGCTACACCTTC. It yields the protein CASSPIGRASGRDYGYTF.

The J gene is TRBJ1-1, the V gene TRBV7-9; D is undetermined. CDR3 length equals 17 residues. V lost 5 bases to trimming and J lost 5 bases, with 24 bases between them. Per germline, CDR1 SEHNR and CDR2 FQNEAQ (reference sequence). CDR3 loop: CASSPLGGGRVGTEAFF. The DNA for the CDR3 is TGTGCCAGCAGCCCGCTGGGAGGAGGAAGGGTGGGAACTGAAGCTTTCTTT.

The genes are TRBV21-1 and TRBJ2-3; TRBD2 reflects the table's D call only, with no check against the DNA. TRBV21-1 is reported as a pseudogene. There are 17 residues in the CDR3. As DNA, the CDR3 is TGTGCCAGCAGCAAAGGCCCGTTGGAGGAAGTCACAGATACGCAGTATTTT. This translates into CASSKGPLEEVTDTQYF.

The CDR3 DNA reads TGTGCCAGCAGCCGAGACACCGGGGAGCTGTTTTTT. Translation gives CASSRDTGELFF. V gene TRBV3-1 (or the pseudogene TRBV3-2) combines with J gene TRBJ2-2; D remains unclear. Germline V CDR1 and CDR2: LGHDT, YNNKEL (reference sequence). The CDR3 runs 12 residues. V shed 4 bases and J shed 3 bases, with 3 bases lying between them.

The V gene is TRBV11-2, the J gene TRBJ1-1, with no clear D. This CDR3 comprises 13 residues. V was cut by 5 bases and J by 8 bases, with 15 bases left in between. The germline gives CDR1 SGHAT, CDR2 FQNNGV. The CDR3 bases are TGTGCCAGCAGCGCCACAGCATCGGGAGAAGCTTTCTTT. This codes for CASSATASGEAFF.

The rearrangement joins TRBV30 to TRBJ2-1, with a weak D call TRBD2 (6 bases). Trimming took 2 bases from V and 3 from J, leaving 26 bases between them. The CDR3 length is 19 residues. Germline CDR1 is GTSNPN and CDR2 is SVGIG (reference sequence). The CDR3 bases are TGTGCCTGGAGTCCAGAAATCACCGGGCGGCTAGCGCGCTACAATGAGCAGTTCTTC. Protein: CAWSPEITGRLARYNEQFF.

J is TRBJ2-5 and V is TRBV15; TRBD2 agrees at 12 bases. The CDR3 spans 15 residues. The germline CDR1 and CDR2 sequences are LNHNV and YYDKDF (reference sequence). V was clipped by 2 bases and J by 5 bases; unmatched bases: 3. CDR3 DNA: TGTGCCACCAGCAGACTAGCGGGGGGGAGTGAGACCCAGTACTTC. Its protein product is CATSRLAGGSETQYF.

This clone was found a few times. This rearrangement joins TRBV9 to TRBJ1-4; 7 bases agree with TRBD1. CDR1 SGDLS and CDR2 YYNGEE come from the germline V gene. Trimming cost V 3 bases and J 4 bases; bases outside gene matches: 6. The CDR3 has 15 amino acids. CDR3 amino acids: CASSAPGQINEKLFF. Written as DNA, the CDR3 is TGTGCCAGCAGCGCACCGGGACAGATTAATGAAAAACTGTTTTTT.

The rearrangement joins TRBV12-3 or TRBV12-4 to TRBJ2-3, with unresolved D. Trimming left V 5 bases short and J 0 bases short, with 6 bases between. The CDR3 totals 13 residues. In DNA form, the CDR3 reads TGTGCCAGCAGTATTTCTAGCACAGATACGCAGTATTTT. Its protein is CASSISSTDTQYF.